The 22 T cell receptor beta chains in this list originate from one sample, sequenced in a study of CD4 T cells in relation to SARS-CoV-2 and coronaviruses. These TCRs' antigens remain unknown. Before the COVID-19 pandemic, during about 2010-2018, CD4+ T cells were taken from unexposed donors. CD4+ T cells were isolated from the cells after around 11 days of culture. Sequenced by immunoSEQ multiplex PCR; TCRdb stores in-frame clones only, minus some. The sample lists 20,000 to 25,000 clones; about four fifths were seen once. The sample was CD4+ T cells from PBMCs, cultured in vitro. These receptors were taken from a human donor in good health.

The chain is built from TRBV5-1 and TRBJ2-5, with D possibly called TRBD1 or TRBD2 (6 bases each). The CDR3 is made up of 15 amino acids. V dropped 0 bases and J dropped 5 bases, with 14 bases sitting between them. Germline V lookup: CDR1 SGHRS, CDR2 YFSETQ. This CDR3 reads CASSLAGVGAETQYF. The CDR3 DNA reads as TGCGCCAGCAGCTTGGCGGGAGTGGGGGCGGAGACCCAGTACTTC.

This chain links TRBV28 with TRBJ1-6, with a possible D match to TRBD1 (5 bases). The CDR3 has 17 residues. Germline loops: CDR1 MDHEN, CDR2 SYDVKM. V was cut by 5 bases and J by 7 bases, with 21 bases left in between. The CDR3 nucleotides read TGTGCCAGCAGTCCGGGGTGGGGAAGGGGAGGGAATTCACCCCTCCACTTT. Translating gives CASSPGWGRGGNSPLHF.

This clone occurred once. This sequence joins TRBV11-2 and TRBJ2-5; TRBD2 matches 14 bases. J gave up 5 bases and V 5 bases, and 7 bases lay outside the gene matches. This CDR3 region has 16 residues. Germline V CDR1 and CDR2: SGHAT, FQNNGV. The CDR3 protein is CASSGGTSGRWETQYF. In DNA, the CDR3 is TGTGCCAGCAGCGGAGGGACTAGCGGGAGATGGGAGACCCAGTACTTC.

The chain uses TRBV2 and TRBJ2-7; 7 nucleotides agree with TRBD1. CDR3 length: 14 amino acids. J lost 2 bases, V lost 8 bases, and 9 bases had no gene match. Germline-derived CDR1 and CDR2 are SNHLY and FYNNEI. CDR3 protein: CASQTKDRTYEQYF. CDR3 in DNA: TGTGCCAGCCAAACAAAGGACAGGACCTACGAGCAGTACTTC.

The genes are TRBV18 and TRBJ1-5; D might be TRBD1 (5 bases). Germline CDR1 KGHSH, CDR2 LQKENI. The CDR3 loop spans 15 amino acids. Trimming pared 2 bases from V and 6 bases from J, leaving 14 bases between. CDR3 bases: TGTGCCAGCTCACCATATGGGGCGACGGGTCAGCCCCAGCATTTT. This encodes CASSPYGATGQPQHF.

The chain joins TRBV6-2 or TRBV6-3 to TRBJ2-2; 7 bases map to TRBD1. CDR1 MNHEY and CDR2 SVGEGT come from the germline V gene. The CDR3 totals 17 residues. Trimming removed 2 bases from V and 4 bases from J; junction bases left unmatched: 10. The CDR3 protein is CASSYTPPDRATGELFF. CDR3 coding DNA: TGTGCCAGCAGTTACACACCGCCCGACAGGGCCACCGGGGAGCTGTTTTTT.

V gene TRBV19 combines with J gene TRBJ2-1; D is unresolved. V lost 3 bases and J 10 bases, leaving 16 bases between the germline ends. Germline CDR1 is LNHDA and CDR2 is SQIVND (reference sequence). The CDR3 consists of 14 residues. DNA of the CDR3: TGTGCCAGTAGTATCGTCGCTACCCAAACCGAGCAGTTCTTC. Translated, it gives CASSIVATQTEQFF.

The chain links TRBV6-1 to TRBJ1-5; D ambiguous. Trimming pared 3 bases from V and 4 bases from J, leaving 10 bases between. CDR1 is MNHNS and CDR2 is SASEGT in the germline V gene. This CDR3 region has 14 residues. The CDR3 DNA sequence: TGTGCCAGCAGTGATAATGGACCTAATCAGCCCCAGCATTTT. This encodes CASSDNGPNQPQHF.

The chain uses TRBV3-1 (or the pseudogene TRBV3-2) and TRBJ1-1; TRBD1 matches 11 bases. The CDR3 loop spans 15 amino acids. Germline CDR1 is LGHDT and CDR2 is YNNKEL (reference sequence). J gave up 4 bases and V 2 bases, and 3 bases lay outside the gene matches. CDR3 bases: TGTGCCAGCAGCCAATGGACAGGGGGCCTCACTGAAGCTTTCTTT. This codes for CASSQWTGGLTEAFF.

V is TRBV4-2 and J is TRBJ2-7; a weak D match, TRBD2 (6 bases). In germline, CDR1 is LGHNA, CDR2 YNFKEQ. The CDR3 is made up of 16 amino acids. The ends were cut back, 3 bases at V and 0 bases at J, with 15 bases in the middle. The CDR3 DNA is TGTGCCAGCAGCCAGGCTGCTAGCGATTCCTCCTACGAGCAGTACTTC. Encoded protein: CASSQAASDSSYEQYF.

The V and J genes are TRBV24-1 and TRBJ2-3; a weak D match, TRBD2 (6 bases). The CDR3 is 17 residues long. Looked up from germline, CDR1 is KGHDR and CDR2 is SFDVKD. V lost 3 bases, J lost 5 bases, and 20 bases lay in between. The CDR3 reads CATSDRTSGQPLDTQYF. The DNA of the CDR3 is TGTGCCACCAGTGATCGTACCAGCGGGCAGCCCCTAGATACGCAGTATTTT.

V is TRBV5-4 and J is TRBJ2-7; the D gene could be TRBD1 or TRBD2 (5 bases each). This CDR3 contains 14 residues. Germline V gene sequence: CDR1 SGHNT, CDR2 YYREEE (reference sequence). V gave up 4 bases and J gave up 0 bases, with 11 bases separating them. CDR3 nucleotide sequence: TGTGCCAGCAGCAGGGACCGAGACTCCTACGAGCAGTACTTC. This encodes CASSRDRDSYEQYF.

The J gene is TRBJ1-2, the V gene TRBV10-3; 7 nucleotides agree with TRBD1. Trimming removed 5 bases from V and 3 bases from J; junction bases left unmatched: 12. The CDR3 runs 16 residues. Germline V gene sequence: CDR1 ENHRY, CDR2 SYGVKD. CDR3 loop: CAISQTQGRIDYGYTF. For the CDR3, the DNA is TGTGCCATCAGTCAAACACAGGGGCGGATTGACTATGGCTACACCTTC.

This rearrangement joins TRBV19 to TRBJ2-2; a weak D match, TRBD2 (6 bases). Trimming left V 5 bases short and J 6 bases short, with 13 bases between. The CDR3 spans 14 residues. The germline gives CDR1 LNHDA, CDR2 SQIVND (reference sequence). CDR3 residues: CASSEAGLAGELFF. DNA of the CDR3: TGTGCCAGTAGTGAAGCGGGTTTGGCCGGGGAGCTGTTTTTT.

The genes are TRBV19 and TRBJ2-7; 9 nucleotides align to TRBD1. The CDR3 sequence is 15 residues long. Trimming at V came to 5 bases and at J to 5 bases, leaving 10 bases not matched to a gene. Germline assignment: CDR1 LNHDA and CDR2 SQIVND (reference sequence). CDR3 sequence (DNA): TGTGCCAGTAGTCGCATGGGGACAGGGACTAACGAGCAGTACTTC. It encodes CASSRMGTGTNEQYF. Using reference TRBV19 and TRBJ2-7 for the parts outside the CDR3, the full variable domain is DGGITQSPKYLFRKEGQNVTLSCEQNLNHDAMYWYRQDPGQGLRLIYYSQIVNDFQKGDIAEGYSVSREKKESFPLTVTSAQKNPTAFYLCASSRMGTGTNEQYFGPGTRLTVT.

The chain has TRBV6-6 and TRBJ2-7; a possible D gene is TRBD2 (6 bases). V was cut by 7 bases and J by 6 bases, with 16 bases left in between. The CDR3 is 13 amino acids. Germline assignment: CDR1 MNHNY and CDR2 SVGAGI (reference sequence). This CDR3 is CASTPGVGVEQYF. Written as DNA, the CDR3 is TGTGCCAGCACCCCGGGGGTGGGGGTCGAGCAGTACTTC.

V gene TRBV2 combines with J gene TRBJ2-7; maybe TRBD1 (5 bases). V shed 1 base and J shed 2 bases, with 6 bases lying between them. The CDR3 totals 13 residues. CDR1 is SNHLY and CDR2 is FYNNEI in the germline V gene. The chain's CDR3 is CASSEVTAYEQYF. The CDR3 DNA reads as TGTGCCAGCAGTGAAGTGACAGCCTACGAGCAGTACTTC.

The chain carries TRBV5-1 and TRBJ2-3; 9 nucleotides match TRBD1. The CDR3 has 15 residues. Germline V CDR1 and CDR2: SGHRS, YFSETQ. Germline trimming cut 4 bases from V and 1 base from J; bases unmatched to any gene: 4. In nucleotides, the CDR3 is TGCGCCAGCAGCGGGGGACAGGGCGGCACAGATACGCAGTATTTT. This translates into CASSGGQGGTDTQYF. Complete variable domain (other parts from reference TRBV5-1 and TRBJ2-3): KAGVTQTPRYLIKTRGQQVTLSCSPISGHRSVSWYQQTPGQGLQFLFEYFSETQRNKGNFPGRFSGRQFSNSRSEMNVSTLELGDSALYLCASSGGQGGTDTQYFGPGTRLTVL.

The chain has TRBV5-1 and TRBJ2-7; the D is unclear. The ends were cut back, 4 bases at V and 1 base at J, with 12 bases in the middle. The CDR3 runs 14 residues. CDR1 and CDR2 (germline): SGHRS, YFSETQ. The CDR3 region has the DNA TGCGCCAGCAGCCGGATAGGAGCTTCCTACGAGCAGTACTTC. This codes for CASSRIGASYEQYF. Together with reference TRBV5-1 and TRBJ2-7, the CDR3 gives the full variable domain: KAGVTQTPRYLIKTRGQQVTLSCSPISGHRSVSWYQQTPGQGLQFLFEYFSETQRNKGNFPGRFSGRQFSNSRSEMNVSTLELGDSALYLCASSRIGASYEQYFGPGTRLTVT.

The chain has TRBV6-5 and TRBJ1-5; tentative D call: TRBD1 (5 bases). V lost 7 bases, J lost 7 bases, and 20 bases lay in between. The V gene's germline CDR1 is MNHEY and CDR2 SVGAGI. The CDR3 consists of 15 residues. As DNA, the CDR3 is TGTGCCAGCACCAGAGGGGCCGGCTTTGAGCAGCCCCAGCATTTT. Translated: CASTRGAGFEQPQHF.

This clone appeared a single time. The chain carries TRBV2 and TRBJ2-7; 7 bases are shared with TRBD1. The CDR3 sequence is 12 residues long. V was pared by 6 bases and J by 1 base, with 0 bases of the junction left unmatched. Germline V gene sequence: CDR1 SNHLY, CDR2 FYNNEI. CDR3 region: CASRTGSYEQYF. In DNA form, the CDR3 reads TGTGCCAGCAGGACAGGGTCCTACGAGCAGTACTTC. Full variable domain (remainder filled in from reference TRBV2 and TRBJ2-7): EPEVTQTPSHQVTQMGQEVILRCVPISNHLYFYWYRQILGQKVEFLVSFYNNEISEKSEIFDDQFSVERPDGSNFTLKIRSTKLEDSAMYFCASRTGSYEQYFGPGTRLTVT.

The rearrangement uses TRBV5-5 and TRBJ2-5; weak D call: TRBD1 (6 bases). There are 13 residues in the CDR3. Germline CDR1 is SGHKS and CDR2 is YYEKEE (reference sequence). V was clipped by 1 base and J by 3 bases, with 7 bases between them. The CDR3 sequence is CASSLPGEETQYF. CDR3 nucleotide sequence: TGTGCCAGCAGCTTGCCAGGGGAAGAGACCCAGTACTTC.